This is a list of T cell receptor beta chains from one sample in a study of read filtering for tumor transcriptome and immune sequencing. TCRdb reprocessed the reads with MiXCR, giving one entry per CDR3 protein. The table lists 85,000 to 100,000 distinct CDR3 sequences, about 22% of them singletons. Sequencing used a population of CD138-negative cells sorted from bone marrow. Source of these receptors: a donor at least 40 years old with multiple myeloma. The CDR3 runs from the conserved cysteine through the conserved F or W. The D gene is left open where the match is weak. Clone size is given for some rows only: seen once, a few or many times, or a class if the clone is expanded.

cdr3_aa cdr3_nt j_call clone_size v_call d_call
CASSLSPGDYNEQFF TGCGCCAGCAGCCTTTCCCCAGGTGACTACAATGAGCAGTTCTTC TRBJ2-1 few TRBV5-1 .
CSVLRGQETQYF TGCAGCGTTCTCCGGGGGCAAGAGACCCAGTACTTC TRBJ2-5 many TRBV29-1 .
CASRTYREETQYF TGTGCCAGCAGGACCTACAGGGAAGAGACCCAGTACTTC TRBJ2-5 many TRBV27 .
CASSSRGGEQFF TGTGCCAGCAGCTCCAGGGGCGGTGAGCAGTTCTTC TRBJ2-1 many TRBV5-6 .
CSAPRRGRDEQFF TGCAGCGCCCCCCGTAGGGGGCGGGATGAGCAGTTCTTC TRBJ2-1 many TRBV29-1 TRBD1
CASSLTGAGELFF TGTGCCAGCAGCTTAACTGGTGCCGGGGAGCTGTTTTTT TRBJ2-2 . TRBV7-3 .
CSVPDRGRQTQYF TGCAGTGTTCCGGACAGGGGTAGGCAGACCCAGTACTTC TRBJ2-5 . TRBV20-1 TRBD1
CSARSGSSYEQYF TGCAGTGCTCGGAGCGGCAGCTCCTACGAGCAGTACTTC TRBJ2-7 . TRBV20-1 .
CASSDRGSSYNEQFF TGTGCCAGCAGTGATAGGGGGAGCTCCTACAATGAGCAGTTCTTC TRBJ2-1 many TRBV6-1 .
CASSLRRDEAFF TGTGCCAGCAGTTTACGCAGGGATGAAGCTTTCTTT TRBJ1-1 many TRBV28 .
CASSTGRGRETQYF TGCGCCAGCAGCACCGGGAGGGGAAGGGAGACCCAGTACTTC TRBJ2-5 . TRBV5-1 TRBD2
CASSARQGSGQPQHF TGTGCCAGCAGCGCCCGACAGGGGAGTGGGCAGCCCCAGCATTTT TRBJ1-5 . TRBV7-2 TRBD1
CAWGRGNDYGYTF TGTGCCTGGGGCCGGGGGAACGACTATGGCTACACCTTC TRBJ1-2 . TRBV5-5 .
CASSPVGPVQYF TGTGCCAGCAGCCCGGTTGGGCCGGTGCAGTACTTC TRBJ2-7 many TRBV7-9 .
CASSISGSSYEQYF TGTGCCAGTAGTATTAGCGGGAGCTCCTACGAGCAGTACTTC TRBJ2-7 few TRBV19 TRBD2
CASSPGLTSRYGYTF TGTGCCAGCAGCCCGGGACTGACGTCTCGCTATGGCTACACCTTC TRBJ1-2 few TRBV3-1 .
CASSNFLAGGHDTQYF TGTGCCAGCAGCAACTTCCTAGCGGGGGGGCATGATACGCAGTATTTT TRBJ2-3 few TRBV5-5 TRBD2
CASRSRGRWDTIYF TGTGCCAGCAGATCCAGGGGGCGGTGGGACACCATATATTTT TRBJ1-3 . TRBV28 TRBD1
CAWRTQSGETQYF TGTGCCTGGCGGACTCAGTCGGGAGAGACCCAGTACTTC TRBJ2-5 few TRBV30 .
CASSPRLVPDTQYF TGTGCCAGCAGTCCCAGACTAGTTCCGGATACGCAGTATTTT TRBJ2-3 many TRBV27 .
CASSPSPAVETQYF TGTGCCAGCAGCCCCAGCCCGGCGGTAGAGACCCAGTACTTC TRBJ2-5 few TRBV11-2 .
CASTTSGGQETQYF TGCGCCAGCACGACTAGCGGGGGCCAAGAGACCCAGTACTTC TRBJ2-5 many TRBV10-2 TRBD2
CASSLVGLSGLYEQYF TGTGCCAGCAGCTTGGTTGGTCTTAGTGGGCTCTACGAGCAGTACTTC TRBJ2-7 many TRBV5-5 .
CASSPSLGRNEQYF TGTGCCAGCAGTCCCTCACTGGGGAGAAACGAGCAGTACTTC TRBJ2-7 many TRBV27 .
CASSVAGQNYGYTF TGTGCCAGCAGCGTAGCTGGACAGAACTATGGCTACACCTTC TRBJ1-2 many TRBV9 .
CASSLDGTGVGYTF TGCGCCAGCAGCTTGGATGGGACAGGGGTCGGCTACACCTTC TRBJ1-2 many TRBV5-1 TRBD1
CASSSGQGQGTEAFF TGTGCCAGCAGTTCCGGACAGGGCCAGGGCACTGAAGCTTTCTTT TRBJ1-1 many TRBV2 TRBD1
CSGEVGPFMQYF TGCAGCGGGGAGGTAGGGCCCTTTATGCAGTATTTT TRBJ2-3 many TRBV29-1 .
CASSIVAGIYNEQFF TGTGCCAGTAGTATAGTTGCGGGGATTTACAATGAGCAGTTCTTC TRBJ2-1 many TRBV19 .
CASTRTSGGKETQYF TGCGCCAGCACCCGGACTAGCGGGGGGAAAGAGACCCAGTACTTC TRBJ2-5 many TRBV5-1 TRBD2
CASSRGRLPGNTIYF TGTGCCAGCAGTCGAGGACGGCTCCCTGGAAACACCATATATTTT TRBJ1-3 many TRBV12-3/TRBV12-4 .
CASSISYNEQFF TGTGCCAGCAGTATCTCCTACAATGAGCAGTTCTTC TRBJ2-1 many TRBV6-2/TRBV6-3 .
CASSQDSGTATFYEQYF TGTGCCAGCAGCCAAGACTCTGGGACAGCTACCTTCTACGAGCAGTACTTC TRBJ2-7 . TRBV3-1 TRBD1
CSARIQTGHNQPQHF TGCAGTGCTAGAATACAGACAGGGCACAATCAGCCCCAGCATTTT TRBJ1-5 many TRBV20-1 TRBD1
CASSTLQGYEQYF TGCGCCAGCAGCACACTGCAGGGCTACGAGCAGTACTTC TRBJ2-7 many TRBV5-1 .